The entry below gives a single T cell receptor beta chain sequence along with its context. Its target is unknown. Alongside a J-beta primer mix, a sample-barcoded 5' primer served in a second PCR lasting roughly 7 to 11 cycles. TCRdb processed the 5' RACE reads anew with MiXCR; each CDR3 protein has one entry. The sample holds about 720,000 distinct CDR3 sequences, 22% seen once. Germline CDR1 reads SGHRS; CDR2 reads YFSETQ. The CDR3 is 16 residues long. V lost 2 bases to trimming and J lost 5 bases, with 19 bases between them. Each donor was a healthy Caucasian individual from Russia, aged 6 to 90. This sample stems from a study of blood T cells in healthy people across ages. Study-wide results and limits: Estimated diversity across one million T cells was deemed an underestimate. The CMV status of each donor remained undetermined, and this could have confounded shifts in expanded clonotypes.

The chain couples TRBV5-1 to TRBJ2-5; tentative D call: TRBD2 (5 bases). The TCR originated in a man between 65 and 85 years old in good health. Specimen: blood. The CDR3 loop is CASSLSGRVQRETQYF. In nucleotides, the CDR3 is TGCGCCAGCAGCTTATCCGGTAGGGTACAGCGGGAGACCCAGTACTTC.